What follows are 22 T cell receptor beta chains derived from one specimen sequenced in a study of blood T cell repertoires in COVID-19. TCRdb keeps only in-frame clones here, not all; method: immunoSEQ multiplex PCR. In the table there are about 180,000 clones, about 83% of which are singletons. Sequenced sample: PBMCs or T cells enriched from blood (not recorded which). Every receptor here comes from a woman aged 25-40 years who had recovered from COVID-19.

For this clone: The DNA is omitted, as the CDR3 cannot be located on it reliably, and the CDR3 follows TCRdb's listing. The chain uses TRBV10-1 and TRBJ1-2; TRBD1 is the table's D call and was not checked against the DNA. From germline, CDR1 is WNHNN and CDR2 SYGVQD (reference sequence). The CDR3 totals 21 residues, both ends included. CDR3 residues: CAILHLRDRGFLGPYKCGYTF.

The CDR3 loop is CASSPVAGGPVSYNEQFF. As DNA, the CDR3 is TGTGCCAGCTCACCAGTAGCGGGAGGGCCGGTTTCGTACAATGAGCAGTTCTTC. This chain uses TRBV18 with TRBJ2-1; 11 bases fit TRBD2. V lost 2 bases and J lost 4; bases outside the gene matches: 10. This CDR3 is built from 18 residues. The germline V gene has CDR1 KGHSH and CDR2 LQKENI.

The V call is TRBV3-1 (or the pseudogene TRBV3-2), the J call TRBJ2-7, with D tentatively TRBD2 (6 bases). CDR3 length: 15 residues. In germline, CDR1 is LGHDT, CDR2 YNNKEL (reference sequence). V was shortened by 3 bases and J by 6 bases, with 18 bases between the two germline ends. CDR3 loop: CASSQGVEGTGEQYF. The CDR3 coding sequence is TGTGCCAGCAGCCAGGGGGTGGAGGGGACGGGCGAGCAGTACTTC.

This chain links TRBV7-2 with TRBJ1-2, with 8 bases lining up with TRBD1. CDR3 length: 14 residues. CDR1 is SGHTA and CDR2 is FQGNSA in the germline V gene. With 5 bases clipped from V and 4 bases from J, the junction kept 6 bases outside the gene matches. The chain's CDR3 is CASSPRQGLYGYTF. The CDR3 nucleotides read TGTGCCAGCAGCCCCCGACAGGGGCTCTATGGCTACACCTTC. Using reference TRBV7-2 and TRBJ1-2 for the parts outside the CDR3, the full variable domain is GAGVSQSPSNKVTEKGKDVELRCDPISGHTALYWYRQSLGQGLEFLIYFQGNSAPDKSGLPSDRFSAERTGGSVSTLTIQRTQQEDSAVYLCASSPRQGLYGYTFGSGTRLTVV.

The rearrangement links TRBV2 to TRBJ2-2; TRBD1 matches at 7 bases. Trimming removed 0 bases from V and 6 bases from J; junction bases left unmatched: 7. Germline CDR1 reads SNHLY; CDR2 reads FYNNEI. CDR3 length: 16 residues. The CDR3 DNA reads as TGTGCCAGCAGTGAAGCAAGGACAGGCCGAGCCGGGGAGCTGTTTTTT. This gives the protein CASSEARTGRAGELFF.

The gene calls are TRBV5-4 and TRBJ2-7; D is possibly TRBD1 (5 bases). The V gene lost 4 bases and the J gene lost 13 bases, with 39 bases spanning the gap. The CDR3 is 19 residues long. Germline V gene sequence: CDR1 SGHNT, CDR2 YYREEE (reference sequence). For the CDR3, the DNA is TGTGCCAGCAGCGTCCGTCGACAGACCTATAACTTCTTACCTACGAGAACTTACTTC. Translating it yields CASSVRRQTYNFLPTRTYF.

The chain joins TRBV28 to TRBJ1-2, with a tentative D call TRBD1 (5 bases). The CDR3 consists of 14 residues. Per germline, CDR1 MDHEN and CDR2 SYDVKM. Trimming pared 3 bases from V and 14 bases from J, leaving 22 bases between. The CDR3 loop reads CASSFSRAGTSWTF. The CDR3 nucleotides read TGTGCCAGCAGTTTTTCCCGGGCGGGGACTTCGTGGACCTTC.

V usage is TRBV5-1 and J usage is TRBJ2-5; 11 bases fit TRBD1. The V gene end was trimmed by 4 bases and the J gene end by 5 bases; junction bases not matched to a gene: 7. This CDR3 spans 15 amino acids. Germline V gives CDR1 SGHRS, CDR2 YFSETQ. CDR3 bases: TGCGCCAGCAGCCTGGGGACAGGGGGAGGTGAGACCCAGTACTTC. This translates into CASSLGTGGGETQYF.

By share, this clone counts as medium-sized. The chain joins TRBV28 to TRBJ2-3, with 15 bases identical to TRBD2. V trimming: 1 base; J trimming: 2 bases; junction bases outside the gene matches: 10. CDR3 length: 20 amino acids. Germline V CDR1 and CDR2: MDHEN, SYDVKM. CDR3 residues: CASSLSIRTSGRDPTDTQYF. The CDR3 coding sequence is TGTGCCAGCAGTTTATCGATTCGGACTAGCGGGAGGGACCCCACAGATACGCAGTATTTT.

This clone was observed a few times. The genes are TRBV2 and TRBJ1-4, with 10 nucleotides matching TRBD1. Trimming at V came to 6 bases and at J to 8 bases, leaving 9 bases not matched to a gene. There are 15 residues in the CDR3. The germline gives CDR1 SNHLY, CDR2 FYNNEI. The CDR3: CASRGAGTGAEKLFF. The CDR3 nucleotides read TGTGCCAGCAGGGGAGCCGGGACAGGGGCGGAAAAACTGTTTTTT.

This clone was seen a single time. This chain joins TRBV5-1 and TRBJ2-7; the D gene is possibly TRBD1 (6 bases). This CDR3 comprises 18 residues. Germline CDR1 SGHRS, CDR2 YFSETQ. The V gene lost 4 bases and the J gene lost 0 bases, with 23 bases spanning the gap. The CDR3 region is CASSPKTGHTQFSYEQYF. CDR3 sequence (DNA): TGCGCCAGCAGCCCTAAAACGGGACATACACAATTCTCCTACGAGCAGTACTTC.

V is TRBV28 and J is TRBJ2-5, with 7 bases that match TRBD1. Unmatched junction bases numbered 5, after V lost 4 bases and J lost 0 bases. The CDR3 extends over 15 amino acids. Germline CDR1 is MDHEN and CDR2 is SYDVKM. CDR3 in amino acids: CASSSQGVHQETQYF. The CDR3 coding sequence is TGTGCCAGCAGTTCCCAGGGGGTACACCAAGAGACCCAGTACTTC.

The gene calls are TRBV7-3 and TRBJ2-7, with D perhaps matching TRBD2 (6 bases). V shed 3 bases and J shed 6 bases, with 9 bases lying between them. Germline CDR1 reads SGHTA; CDR2 reads FQGTGA. The CDR3 consists of 12 residues. DNA for the CDR3: TGTGCCAGCAGCTTGGAGGGTTCCGAGCAGTACTTC. Translating gives CASSLEGSEQYF.

V gene TRBV7-2 combines with J gene TRBJ2-2; TRBD1 matches 10 bases. The CDR3 extends over 14 amino acids. J lost 5 bases, V lost 3 bases, and 0 bases had no gene match. Germline assignment: CDR1 SGHTA and CDR2 FQGNSA. CDR3 loop: CASSLDRGTGELFF. In DNA form, the CDR3 reads TGTGCCAGCAGCTTGGACAGGGGGACCGGGGAGCTGTTTTTT. Full variable domain (rest looked up from reference TRBV7-2 and TRBJ2-2): GAGVSQSPSNKVTEKGKDVELRCDPISGHTALYWYRQSLGQGLEFLIYFQGNSAPDKSGLPSDRFSAERTGGSVSTLTIQRTQQEDSAVYLCASSLDRGTGELFFGEGSRLTVL.

V gene TRBV5-1 combines with J gene TRBJ1-2, with 8 nucleotides matching TRBD1. The CDR3 extends over 14 amino acids. Germline CDR1 is SGHRS and CDR2 is YFSETQ. V was pared by 4 bases and J by 7 bases, with 9 bases of the junction left unmatched. The CDR3 nucleotides are TGCGCCAGCAGCATCGACAGGGGCCAATTTGGCTACACCTTC. Its translation is CASSIDRGQFGYTF. The complete variable domain, with remaining parts taken from reference TRBV5-1 and TRBJ1-2, reads KAGVTQTPRYLIKTRGQQVTLSCSPISGHRSVSWYQQTPGQGLQFLFEYFSETQRNKGNFPGRFSGRQFSNSRSEMNVSTLELGDSALYLCASSIDRGQFGYTFGSGTRLTVV.

V usage is TRBV2 and J usage is TRBJ1-1, with 8 bases aligning to TRBD1. Looked up from germline, CDR1 is SNHLY and CDR2 is FYNNEI. With V trimmed by 6 bases and J by 2 bases, 5 bases remained unmatched. This CDR3 is built from 14 residues. DNA of the CDR3: TGTGCCAGCAGCGCCACAGGGGGAAACACTGAAGCTTTCTTT. Encoded protein: CASSATGGNTEAFF. The full variable domain, completed using reference TRBV2 and TRBJ1-1, is EPEVTQTPSHQVTQMGQEVILRCVPISNHLYFYWYRQILGQKVEFLVSFYNNEISEKSEIFDDQFSVERPDGSNFTLKIRSTKLEDSAMYFCASSATGGNTEAFFGQGTRLTVV.

V and J are TRBV29-1 and TRBJ2-1, with 9 bases identical to TRBD2. The germline CDR1 and CDR2 sequences are SQVTM and ANQGSEA. There are 19 residues in the CDR3. Trimming cost V 2 bases and J 1 base; bases outside gene matches: 15. In nucleotides, the CDR3 is TGCAGCGTTGAACATTTTCCCCGGAGCGGGAGGTTGTCCTACAATGAGCAGTTCTTC. Protein product: CSVEHFPRSGRLSYNEQFF.

The V call is TRBV24-1, the J call TRBJ1-5, with D maybe TRBD1 (5 bases). Germline CDR1 is KGHDR and CDR2 is SFDVKD. This CDR3 is built from 15 residues. V was shortened by 5 bases and J by 0 bases, with 10 bases between the two germline ends. The DNA of the CDR3 is TGTGCCACCAGTGGGGGCAGCGATAGCAATCAGCCCCAGCATTTT. This translates into CATSGGSDSNQPQHF.

The V call is TRBV7-8, the J call TRBJ1-1, with a weak D call TRBD1 (6 bases). V lost 9 bases and J lost 5, with 28 bases in between. Germline assignment: CDR1 SGHVS and CDR2 FQNEAQ. This CDR3 comprises 17 residues. The CDR3 DNA reads as TGTGCCAGTCCCCCCGAGGTAACTCGATACAGGGAGACTGAAGCTTTCTTT. Translating it yields CASPPEVTRYRETEAFF.

The chain combines TRBV30 with TRBJ1-3, with 7 bases matching TRBD1. This CDR3 has 15 residues. V gave up 3 bases and J gave up 2 bases; unmatched junction bases: 7. Germline V gene sequence: CDR1 GTSNPN, CDR2 SVGIG (reference sequence). The CDR3 sequence: CAWSPDRATGNTIYF. CDR3 in DNA: TGTGCCTGGAGCCCAGACAGGGCTACTGGAAACACCATATATTTT.

The rearrangement links TRBV28 to TRBJ2-1, with TRBD2 matching 15 bases. V dropped 0 bases and J dropped 4; count of bases not matched to a gene: 4. Germline V gives CDR1 MDHEN, CDR2 SYDVKM. This CDR3 contains 18 residues. CDR3 in amino acids: CASSLWWGLAGGYNEQFF. The CDR3 DNA follows: TGTGCCAGCAGTTTATGGTGGGGACTAGCGGGAGGTTACAATGAGCAGTTCTTC.

The chain joins TRBV4-2 to TRBJ2-3; 13 bases fit TRBD2. This CDR3 region has 16 residues. Looked up from germline, CDR1 is LGHNA and CDR2 is YNFKEQ. With 4 bases clipped from V and 4 bases from J, the junction kept 5 bases outside the gene matches. The chain's CDR3 is CASSRRTSGSADTQYF. The CDR3 DNA reads as TGTGCCAGCAGCCGCAGGACTAGCGGGAGCGCAGATACGCAGTATTTT.